Included here is one T cell receptor (beta chain) sequence, with context. The antigen is undetermined. Clones were read by immunoSEQ multiplex PCR, and TCRdb kept only the in-frame ones, dropping some. The table lists 130,000 to 150,000 clones, 85% to 95% of them singletons. These data belong to a study of graft-versus-host responses after intestinal transplantation. The length of the CDR3 is 15 residues. V gave up 0 bases and J gave up 3 bases, with 9 bases separating them. Germline CDR1 is LNHDA and CDR2 is SQIVND (reference sequence). This TCR derives from a human donor who received an intestinal transplant. The chain couples TRBV19 to TRBJ2-1; D is unclear. The sequences come from unstimulated CD4+ T cells sorted from spleen or lymph node cells, collected before intestinal transplant. The CDR3 protein is CASSIDAAIYNEQFF. CDR3 sequence (DNA): TGTGCCAGTAGTATAGATGCCGCAATCTACAATGAGCAGTTCTTC.